One sample yielded the 21 T cell receptor beta chains listed below, sequenced in a study of prognosis after radiotherapy for stage I lung cancer. Multiplex PCR in two rounds served to amplify TCR beta CDR3 from genomic DNA. Primers specific to each TRBV and TRBJ gene drove first-round PCR. TCRdb analysed the multiplex PCR reads with MiXCR anew, one entry per CDR3 protein. The sample lists about 12,000 distinct CDR3 sequences, around half seen once, with about 20% in the top ten. The starting material was PBMCs, obtained before or after stereotactic body radiation therapy (not recorded which). The receptors were gathered from a donor over 45 with non-small cell lung cancer.

This clonotype was counted many times. The rearrangement uses TRBV2 and TRBJ2-2; 7 positions agree with TRBD1. The junction had 4 bases not matched to a gene; V was cut back by 6 bases and J by 6 bases. Germline V gene data show CDR1 as SNHLY and CDR2 as FYNNEI. The CDR3 is 13 residues long. CDR3 amino acids: CASRQGSAGELFF. The CDR3 coding sequence is TGTGCCAGCAGACAGGGGTCCGCCGGGGAGCTGTTTTTT.

This chain links TRBV20-1 with TRBJ1-1; D ambiguous. The V end lost 1 base, the J end lost 0 bases, and 9 bases lay between the germline ends. The germline V gene has CDR1 DFQATT and CDR2 SNEGSKA (reference sequence). There are 14 residues in the CDR3. CDR3 bases: TGCAGTGCTAGAGTCTGGGGAATGAACACTGAAGCTTTCTTT. This sequence encodes CSARVWGMNTEAFF.

This clonotype was seen once. One end of the junction does not line up with germline, which may come from a read error. The V gene is TRBV6-5, the J gene TRBJ2-7, with D perhaps being TRBD1 or TRBD2 (8 bases each). Germline CDR1 MNHEY, CDR2 SVGAGI. There are 17 residues in the CDR3. CDR3 loop: CASSYRRGGQETYEHYF. The CDR3 DNA follows: TGTGCCAGCAGTTACCGTCGGGGGGGACAGGAGACCTACGAGCATTACTTT.

On this clonotype: A far larger clone is a single base away, which makes a read error likely. This chain joins TRBV2 and TRBJ2-5, with TRBD2 identical over 7 bases. The end of the DNA is better explained by TRBJ2-1, so the J call may be wrong. Germline V CDR1 and CDR2: SNHLY, FYNNEI. The CDR3 has 15 amino acids. CDR3 in DNA: TGTGCCAGCAGGGAGGGACTATCGGGAGGAGATGAGCAGTTCTTC. Protein product: CASREGLSGGDEQFF.

As concerns this clonotype: Germline is not matched at one junction end, which may reflect a read error. This rearrangement joins TRBV6-5 to TRBJ2-1; 12 nucleotides match TRBD1. This CDR3 has 16 residues. In germline, CDR1 is MNHEY, CDR2 SVGAGI. The CDR3 loop reads CACSYPGQGAGNDQFF. The CDR3, as DNA: TGTGCCTGCAGTTACCCGGGACAGGGGGCAGGCAATGATCAGTTCTTC.

The chain uses TRBV5-1 and TRBJ2-2; D is possibly TRBD1 (6 bases). The V gene lost 3 bases and the J gene lost 5 bases, with 11 bases spanning the gap. CDR1 SGHRS and CDR2 YFSETQ come from the germline V gene. CDR3 size: 14 residues. The CDR3 here is CASSSTGFTGELFF. The CDR3 nucleotides are TGCGCCAGCAGCTCTACAGGGTTTACCGGGGAGCTGTTTTTT.

The CDR3 region is CASSWQDNSPLHF. The CDR3 region has the DNA TGTGCCAGCAGTTGGCAGGACAATTCACCCCTCCACTTT. This sequence joins TRBV28 and TRBJ1-6; D not resolved. V was cut by 4 bases and J by 7 bases, with 8 bases left in between. This CDR3 is 13 amino acids long. The germline V gene encodes CDR1 MDHEN and CDR2 SYDVKM.

The chain uses TRBV30 and TRBJ2-1, with a possible D match to TRBD2 (7 bases). Germline-derived CDR1 and CDR2 are GTSNPN and SVGIG (reference sequence). This CDR3 spans 17 amino acids. Trimming removed 5 bases from V and 8 bases from J, with 28 bases in between. CDR3 loop: CAWGWGGGGSLVDEQFF. The DNA for the CDR3 is TGTGCCTGGGGTTGGGGGGGGGGCGGGAGTTTAGTCGATGAGCAGTTCTTC.

This clonotype was detected ten times or more. The chain has TRBV7-9 and TRBJ2-6; unclear D gene. V lost 0 bases, J lost 3 bases, and 0 bases lay in between. Germline CDR1 reads SEHNR; CDR2 reads FQNEAQ (reference sequence). The CDR3 loop spans 13 amino acids. CDR3 sequence: CASSLAGANVLTF. The CDR3 DNA reads as TGTGCCAGCAGCTTAGCTGGGGCCAACGTCCTGACTTTC.

Concerning this clonotype: A junction end diverges from the germline sequence, so it may reflect a read error. V is TRBV11-2 and J is TRBJ2-3; possibly TRBD1 for D (6 bases). Germline V gene lookup returns CDR1 SGHAT and CDR2 FQNNGV. This CDR3 contains 14 residues. The CDR3 spells CANSPGQSTDTEYF. CDR3 nucleotide sequence: TGTGCCAACAGCCCGGGACAAAGCACAGATACGGAGTATTTT.

J is TRBJ2-1 and V is TRBV6-2 or TRBV6-3, with TRBD1 identical over 9 bases. The germline gives CDR1 MNHEY, CDR2 SVGEGT. The CDR3 contains 13 residues. V was clipped by 4 bases and J by 15 bases; unmatched bases: 10. The CDR3 nucleotides read TGTGCCAGCAGTTCGGATCCCGGGACAGGGTTGTTCTTC. Its protein product is CASSSDPGTGLFF.

For this clonotype: With a far larger clone one base away, a read error is the likely cause. The chain has TRBV6-9 and TRBJ2-7; D gene uncertain. Germline loops: CDR1 MNHGY, CDR2 SVAAGI. The CDR3 runs 15 residues. Trimming left V 4 bases short and J 4 bases short, with 17 bases between. CDR3 sequence reads: CASSSLTSAGYEQYF. The DNA for the CDR3 is TGTGCCAGCAGTTCATTAACGTCGGCCGGTTACGAGCAGTACTTC.

This clonotype was counted a few times. The junction and the germline gene differ at one end; a read error may be behind it. This chain links TRBV29-1 with TRBJ2-5; D may be TRBD1 (5 bases). The CDR3 is 12 residues long. Germline loops: CDR1 SQVTM, CDR2 ANQGSEA. The CDR3 DNA follows: TGCATCGTTAGGGGAACCCAAGAGACCCAGTACTTC. This codes for CIVRGTQETQYF.

This chain connects TRBV20-1 to TRBJ1-6; tentatively, D is TRBD1 (6 bases). Trimming left V 6 bases short and J 8 bases short, with 26 bases between. CDR1 DFQATT and CDR2 SNEGSKA come from the germline V gene (reference sequence). CDR3 length: 17 residues. The CDR3 sequence: CSAQRPTGYLFDSPLHF. The CDR3 bases are TGCAGTGCCCAGCGACCAACAGGGTATCTCTTTGATTCACCCCTCCACTTT.

Concerning this clonotype itself: With only one base between it and a far larger clone, this is likely a read error. The chain links TRBV11-2 to TRBJ2-6, with no clear D. The CDR3 consists of 13 residues. Trimming took off 2 bases at V and 1 base at J, with 0 bases between the two ends. In germline, CDR1 is SGHAT, CDR2 FQNNGV. CDR3: CASSLSGANVLTF. CDR3 DNA sequence: TGTGCCAGCAGCTTATCTGGGGCCAACGTCCTGACTTTC.

This clonotype was detected a few times. The chain couples TRBV28 to TRBJ2-7, with a possible D match to TRBD1 (6 bases). V lost 7 bases to trimming and J lost 3 bases, with 22 bases between them. Per the germline V gene, CDR1 is MDHEN and CDR2 is SYDVKM. CDR3 size: 16 residues. DNA of the CDR3: TGTGCCAGCACCGACCGAAAACAGGGAGCCGTCTACGAGCAGTACTTC. Translation gives CASTDRKQGAVYEQYF.

By its share, this clonotype is medium-sized (0.01 to 0.1%). In DNA form, the CDR3 reads TGTGCCAGCAGTCCATCGAGACAGGACTTCTATGGCTACACCTTC. Translation: CASSPSRQDFYGYTF. This rearrangement joins TRBV28 to TRBJ1-2; maybe TRBD1 (6 bases). The CDR3 is made up of 15 amino acids. Germline V gene data show CDR1 as MDHEN and CDR2 as SYDVKM. Trimming pared 5 bases from V and 4 bases from J, leaving 17 bases between.

In this sample, this clonotype turned up many times. Since a much larger clone is just one base distant, this may be a read error. In nucleotides, the CDR3 is TGTGCCACCAGTTGGGGCTCCTACGAGCAGTACTTC. Its protein product is CATSWGSYEQYF. V gene TRBV24-1 combines with J gene TRBJ2-7; D is unclear. CDR1 is KGHDR, CDR2 SFDVKD, per germline. The CDR3 length is 12 residues. Deletions cut 6 bases from V and 0 bases from J, with 5 bases between.

This clonotype was observed many times. The chain is built from TRBV19 and TRBJ1-1; 11 bases match TRBD1. The CDR3 totals 14 residues. V shed 6 bases, J shed 6 bases, and the junction held 6 bases outside the gene matches. The V gene's germline CDR1 is LNHDA and CDR2 SQIVND (reference sequence). The CDR3 region is CASSGQGALAEAFF. The CDR3 nucleotides read TGTGCCAGTAGCGGACAGGGGGCTTTGGCTGAAGCTTTCTTT.

As to this clonotype: This likely came from a read error, as a far larger clone is one base away. The chain carries TRBV6-9 and TRBJ2-5, with unresolved D. Trimming cost V 4 bases and J 0 bases, with 15 bases left between them. This CDR3 is 16 amino acids long. Germline values: CDR1 MNHGY, CDR2 SVAAGI. CDR3 in DNA: TGTGCCAGCAGTTCTATCCAGAACCTCTACCAAGAGACCCAGTACTTC. This encodes CASSSIQNLYQETQYF.

In this sample, this clonotype turned up many times. A much larger clone is a single base away; this may be a read error. The chain recombines TRBV30 with TRBJ2-7; the D gene is possibly TRBD1 (6 bases). Germline V CDR1 and CDR2: GTSNPN, SVGIG (reference sequence). The CDR3 spans 12 residues. Trimming took off 3 bases at V and 6 bases at J, with 12 bases between the two ends. CDR3 sequence reads: CAWSPTGCEQYF. The CDR3 DNA is TGTGCCTGGAGCCCGACAGGCTGCGAGCAGTACTTC.